This TCR beta chain was identified in a study of blood T cell repertoires in COVID-19. Overall study: In each case, the material was cDNA or gDNA derived from T cells, B-cell-depleted T cells, or PBMCs.

The V end lost 4 bases, the J end lost 4 bases, and 10 bases lay between the germline ends. Germline CDR1 and CDR2: KGHSH and LQKENI. This CDR3 is built from 13 residues. In the original processing: Cell counts per sample came from amplifying reference gene primers. Sequenced by immunoSEQ multiplex PCR; TCRdb stores in-frame clones only, minus some. V, J and clone size were drawn from that table, and D and trimming were deduced from the DNA. The sample records about 220,000 clones, roughly 82% being singletons. The sequence was collected from a woman between 70 and 85 years old with acute or convalescent COVID-19. The sample consisted of peripheral blood. The rearrangement links TRBV18 to TRBJ1-2; D is unclear. The DNA for the CDR3 is TGTGCCAGCTCACTAGACATATCCTATGGCTACACCTTC. Translating gives CASSLDISYGYTF.